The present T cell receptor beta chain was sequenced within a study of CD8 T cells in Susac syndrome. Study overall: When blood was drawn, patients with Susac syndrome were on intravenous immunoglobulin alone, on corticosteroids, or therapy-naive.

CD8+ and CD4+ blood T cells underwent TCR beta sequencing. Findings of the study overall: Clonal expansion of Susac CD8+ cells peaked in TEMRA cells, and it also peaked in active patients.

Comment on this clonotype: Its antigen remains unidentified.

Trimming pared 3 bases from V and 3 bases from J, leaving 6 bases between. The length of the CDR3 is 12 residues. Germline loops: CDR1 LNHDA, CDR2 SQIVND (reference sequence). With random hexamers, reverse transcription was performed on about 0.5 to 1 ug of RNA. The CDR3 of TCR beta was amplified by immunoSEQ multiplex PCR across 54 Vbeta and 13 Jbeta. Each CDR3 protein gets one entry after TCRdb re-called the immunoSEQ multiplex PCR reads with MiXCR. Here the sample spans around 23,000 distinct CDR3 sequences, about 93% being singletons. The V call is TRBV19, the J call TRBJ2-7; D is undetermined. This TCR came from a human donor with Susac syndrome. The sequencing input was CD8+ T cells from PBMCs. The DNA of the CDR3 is TGTGCCAGTAGTATGACGGGCTACGAGCAGTACTTC. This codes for CASSMTGYEQYF.